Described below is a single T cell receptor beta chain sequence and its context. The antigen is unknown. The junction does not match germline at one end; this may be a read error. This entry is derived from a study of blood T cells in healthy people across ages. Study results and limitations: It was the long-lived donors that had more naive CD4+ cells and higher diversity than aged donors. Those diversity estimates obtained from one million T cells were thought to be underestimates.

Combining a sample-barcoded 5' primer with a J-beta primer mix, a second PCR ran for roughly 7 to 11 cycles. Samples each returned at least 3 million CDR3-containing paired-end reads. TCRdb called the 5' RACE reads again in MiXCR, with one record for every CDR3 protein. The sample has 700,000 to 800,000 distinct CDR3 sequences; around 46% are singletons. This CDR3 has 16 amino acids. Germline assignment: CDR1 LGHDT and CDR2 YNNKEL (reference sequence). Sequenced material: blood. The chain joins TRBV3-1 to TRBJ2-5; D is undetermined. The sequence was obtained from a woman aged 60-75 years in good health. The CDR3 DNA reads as TGTGACAGCAGCCAATCGGTAGCTTCACCTCAAGAGACCCAGTACTTC. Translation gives CDSSQSVASPQETQYF.